The TCR beta chain described here comes from a study of identical twins. Broader study findings: Cord blood's abundant beta clonotypes had fewer insertions, unlike memory repertoires.

The CDR3 runs 15 residues. V was clipped by 5 bases and J by 3 bases; unmatched bases: 9. Germline V gene lookup returns CDR1 MDHEN and CDR2 SYDVKM. A single record per CDR3 protein comes from TCRdb applying MiXCR to the 5' RACE reads. The table has 400,000 to 500,000 distinct CDR3 sequences, 13% to 15% seen once. For this clonotype: Its antigen remains unknown.

The sample also formed part of further work on yellow fever vaccine responses in identical twins.

The genes are TRBV28 and TRBJ2-7; TRBD1 aligns across 8 bases. The sequence derives from a woman younger than 35 in good health. The sequenced material came from CD4+ T cells sorted from blood. Written as DNA, the CDR3 is TGTGCCAGCAGTCCCGGACAGGGAGCGGGCTACGAGCAGTACTTC. It yields the protein CASSPGQGAGYEQYF.